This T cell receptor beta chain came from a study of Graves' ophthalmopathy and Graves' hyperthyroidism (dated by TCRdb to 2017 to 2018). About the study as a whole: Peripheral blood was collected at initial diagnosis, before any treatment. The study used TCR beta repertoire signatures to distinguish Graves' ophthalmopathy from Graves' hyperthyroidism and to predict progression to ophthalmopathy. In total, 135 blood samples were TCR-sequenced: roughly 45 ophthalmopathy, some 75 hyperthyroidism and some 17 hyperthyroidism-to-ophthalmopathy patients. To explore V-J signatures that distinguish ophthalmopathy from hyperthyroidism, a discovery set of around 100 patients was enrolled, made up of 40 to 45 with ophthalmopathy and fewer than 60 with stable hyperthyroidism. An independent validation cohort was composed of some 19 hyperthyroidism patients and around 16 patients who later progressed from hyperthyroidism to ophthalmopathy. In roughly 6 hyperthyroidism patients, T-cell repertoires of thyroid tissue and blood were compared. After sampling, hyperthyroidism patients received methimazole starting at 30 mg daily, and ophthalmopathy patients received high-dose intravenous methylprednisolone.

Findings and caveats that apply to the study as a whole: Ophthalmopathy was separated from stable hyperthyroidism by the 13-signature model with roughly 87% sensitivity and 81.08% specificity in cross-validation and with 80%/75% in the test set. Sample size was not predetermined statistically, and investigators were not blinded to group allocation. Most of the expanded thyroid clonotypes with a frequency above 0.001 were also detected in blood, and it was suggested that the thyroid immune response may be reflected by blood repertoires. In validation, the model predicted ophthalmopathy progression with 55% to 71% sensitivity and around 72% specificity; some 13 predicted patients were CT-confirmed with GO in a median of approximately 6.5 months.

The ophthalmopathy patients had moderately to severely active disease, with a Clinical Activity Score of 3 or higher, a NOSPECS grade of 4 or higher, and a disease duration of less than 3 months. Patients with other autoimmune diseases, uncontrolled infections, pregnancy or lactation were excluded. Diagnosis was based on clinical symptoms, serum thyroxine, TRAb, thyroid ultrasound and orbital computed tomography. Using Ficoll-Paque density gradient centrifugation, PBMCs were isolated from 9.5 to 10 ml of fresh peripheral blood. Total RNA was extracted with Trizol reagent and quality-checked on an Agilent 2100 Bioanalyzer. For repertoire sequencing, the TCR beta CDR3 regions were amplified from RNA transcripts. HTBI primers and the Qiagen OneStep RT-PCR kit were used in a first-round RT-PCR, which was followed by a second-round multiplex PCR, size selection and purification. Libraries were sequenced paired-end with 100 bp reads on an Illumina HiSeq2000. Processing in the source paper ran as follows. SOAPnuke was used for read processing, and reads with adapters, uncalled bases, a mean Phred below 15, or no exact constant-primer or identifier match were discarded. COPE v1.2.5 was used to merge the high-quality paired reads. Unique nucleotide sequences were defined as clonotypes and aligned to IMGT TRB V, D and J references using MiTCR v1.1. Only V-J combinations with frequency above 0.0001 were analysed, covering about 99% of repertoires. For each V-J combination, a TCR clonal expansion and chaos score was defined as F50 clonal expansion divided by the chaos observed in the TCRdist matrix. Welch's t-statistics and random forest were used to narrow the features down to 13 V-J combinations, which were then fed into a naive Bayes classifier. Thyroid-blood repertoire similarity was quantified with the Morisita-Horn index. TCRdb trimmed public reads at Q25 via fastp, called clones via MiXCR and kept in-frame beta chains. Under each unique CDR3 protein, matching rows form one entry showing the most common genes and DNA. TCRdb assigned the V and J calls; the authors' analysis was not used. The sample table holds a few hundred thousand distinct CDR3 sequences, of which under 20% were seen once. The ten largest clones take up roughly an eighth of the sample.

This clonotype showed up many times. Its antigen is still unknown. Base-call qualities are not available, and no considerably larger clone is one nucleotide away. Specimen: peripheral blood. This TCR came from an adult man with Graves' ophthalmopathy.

The CDR3 corresponds to CASSAGHQNTEAFF. The nucleotides read TGTGCCAGCAGCGCGGGACACCAGAACACTGAAGCTTTCTTT. The sequence links TRBV9 to TRBJ1-1, and possibly TRBD1, on 6 matching bases. V is shortened by 3 bases, J by 1 base, and the region joining them spans 10 bases. The CDR3 contains 14 residues, cysteine and phenylalanine counted. Only CDR3 DNA is held: 42 bases, read in frame from base 1. Based on the germline V gene, the CDR1 and CDR2 sequences are SGDLS and YYNGEE.